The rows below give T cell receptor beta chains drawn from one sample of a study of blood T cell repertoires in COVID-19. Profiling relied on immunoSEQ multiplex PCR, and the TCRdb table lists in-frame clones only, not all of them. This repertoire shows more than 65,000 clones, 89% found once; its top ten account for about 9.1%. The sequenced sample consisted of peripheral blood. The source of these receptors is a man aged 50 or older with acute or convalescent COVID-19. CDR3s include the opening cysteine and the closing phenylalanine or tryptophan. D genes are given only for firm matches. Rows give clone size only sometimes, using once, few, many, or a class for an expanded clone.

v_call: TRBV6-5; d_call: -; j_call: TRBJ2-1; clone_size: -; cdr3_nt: TGTGCCAGCAGTTACTCGGGGGGATCCCCCCGAGGGCAGTTCTTC; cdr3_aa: CASSYSGGSPRGQFF
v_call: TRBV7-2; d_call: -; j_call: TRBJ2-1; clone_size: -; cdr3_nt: TGTGCCAGCACCTCAATGGGACTTGAGGGAAATGAGCAGTTCTTC; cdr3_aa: CASTSMGLEGNEQFF
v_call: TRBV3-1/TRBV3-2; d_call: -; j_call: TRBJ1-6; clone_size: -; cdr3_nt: TGTGCCAGCAGCCAAGTTGGCGGGGGTAATGCCCTCCACTTT; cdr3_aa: CASSQVGGGNALHF
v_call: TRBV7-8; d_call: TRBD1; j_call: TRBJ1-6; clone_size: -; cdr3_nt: TGTGCCAGCAGCCCGGACAGGGATGGTTCACCCCTCCACTTT; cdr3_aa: CASSPDRDGSPLHF
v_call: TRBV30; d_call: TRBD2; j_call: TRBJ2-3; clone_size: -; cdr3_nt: TGTGCCTGGAGTGGACTAGCGGGGGGAACTAGCACAGATACGCAGTATTTT; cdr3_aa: CAWSGLAGGTSTDTQYF
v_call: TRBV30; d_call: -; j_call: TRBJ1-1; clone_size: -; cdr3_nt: TGTGCCTGGAACCTCGGAGGGGGGGCTGAAGCTTTCTTT; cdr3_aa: CAWNLGGGAEAFF
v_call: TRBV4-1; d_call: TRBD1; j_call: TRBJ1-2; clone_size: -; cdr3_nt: TGCGCCAGCAGCCAAGATCGGGACAGGGCGGCCTCCTACACCTTC; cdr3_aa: CASSQDRDRAASYTF
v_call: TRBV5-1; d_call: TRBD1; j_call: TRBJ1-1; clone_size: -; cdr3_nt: TGCGCCAGCAGCTTAGACCTGGACAGGGTTGGGACTGAAGCTTTCTTT; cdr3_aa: CASSLDLDRVGTEAFF
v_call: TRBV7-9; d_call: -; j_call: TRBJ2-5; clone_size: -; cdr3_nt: TGTGCCAGCAGCCAGTACCAAGAGACCCAGTACTTC; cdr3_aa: CASSQYQETQYF
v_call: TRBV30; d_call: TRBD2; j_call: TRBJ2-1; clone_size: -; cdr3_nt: TGTGCCTGGAGTGTACTGGCTAGCGGGAGGGGGGAGCAGTTCTTC; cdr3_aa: CAWSVLASGRGEQFF
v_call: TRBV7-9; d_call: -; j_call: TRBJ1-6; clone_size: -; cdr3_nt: TGTGCCAGCAGCCTCGGAGGTGGGTCACCCCTCCACTTT; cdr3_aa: CASSLGGGSPLHF
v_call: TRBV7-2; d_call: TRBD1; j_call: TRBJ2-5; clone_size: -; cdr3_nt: TGTGCCAGCAGTCCGGGACAGAAAGAGACCCAGTACTTC; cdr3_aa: CASSPGQKETQYF
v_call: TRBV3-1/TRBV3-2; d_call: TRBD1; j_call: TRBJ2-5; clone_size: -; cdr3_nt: TGTGCCAGCAGCCAAGGGACAGGGGAAGAGACCCAGTACTTC; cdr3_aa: CASSQGTGEETQYF
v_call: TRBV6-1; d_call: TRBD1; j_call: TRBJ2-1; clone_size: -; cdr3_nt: TGTGCCAGCAGTGATAAAGGGGGCCAGTTCTTC; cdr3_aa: CASSDKGGQFF
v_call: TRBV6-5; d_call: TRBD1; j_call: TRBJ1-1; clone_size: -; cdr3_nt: TGTGCCAGCAGCTCGTCCGGGACAGGTGGCACTGAAGCTTTCTTT; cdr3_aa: CASSSSGTGGTEAFF
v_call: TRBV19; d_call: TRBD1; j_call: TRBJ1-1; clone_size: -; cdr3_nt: TGTGCCAGTAGTACCGACAGGGGGAGCACTGAAGCTTTCTTT; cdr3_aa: CASSTDRGSTEAFF
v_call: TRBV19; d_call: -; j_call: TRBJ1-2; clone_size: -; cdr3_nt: TGTGCCAGTAGTGAAGTCCGGGGACTCGGGGGCTACACCTTC; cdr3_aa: CASSEVRGLGGYTF
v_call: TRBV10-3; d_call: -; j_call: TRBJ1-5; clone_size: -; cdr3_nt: TGTGCCATCAGTGACAGAGGGTTAGATCAGCCCCAGCATTTT; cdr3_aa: CAISDRGLDQPQHF
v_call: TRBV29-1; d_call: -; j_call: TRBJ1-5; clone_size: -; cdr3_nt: TGCAGCGTTGCTTCGGGTTCGGATCAGCCCCAGCATTTT; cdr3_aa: CSVASGSDQPQHF
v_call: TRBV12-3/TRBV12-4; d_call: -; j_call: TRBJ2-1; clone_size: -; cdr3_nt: TGTGCCAGCAGTTTAGGTATCGAGGAGCAGTTCTTC; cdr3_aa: CASSLGIEEQFF
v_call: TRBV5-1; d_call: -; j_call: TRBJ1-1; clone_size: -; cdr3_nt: TGCGCCAGCAGCTTGTTAGGGGCCGAGAACACTGAAGCTTTCTTT; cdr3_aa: CASSLLGAENTEAFF
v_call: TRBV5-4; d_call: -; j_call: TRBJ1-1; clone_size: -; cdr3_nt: TGTGCCAGCAGCTCCCCTAATGGTCCTGAAGCTTTCTTT; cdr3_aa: CASSSPNGPEAFF
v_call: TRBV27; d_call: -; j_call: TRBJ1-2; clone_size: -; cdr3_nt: TGTGCCAGCAGTTTAAACAGCCACTATGGCTACACCTTC; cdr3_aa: CASSLNSHYGYTF
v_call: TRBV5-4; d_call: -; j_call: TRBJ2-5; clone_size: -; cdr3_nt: TGTGCCAGCAGCTTGGTGGACTCCGAAAAGACCCAGTACTTC; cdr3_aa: CASSLVDSEKTQYF
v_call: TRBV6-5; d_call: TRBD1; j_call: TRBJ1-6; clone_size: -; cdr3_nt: TGTGCCAGCAGTTACTCGGGGACAGGGGCCGTACCCCTCCACTTT; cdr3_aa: CASSYSGTGAVPLHF
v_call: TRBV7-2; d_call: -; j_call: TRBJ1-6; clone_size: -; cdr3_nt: TGTGCCAGCAGCTTAGGAGGGTATAGGTCACCCCTCCACTTT; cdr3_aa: CASSLGGYRSPLHF
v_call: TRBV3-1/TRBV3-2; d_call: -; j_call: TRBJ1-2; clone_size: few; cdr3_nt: TGTGCCAGCAGCCCCCCGACCGGGGGGCACCATGGCTACACCTTC; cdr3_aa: CASSPPTGGHHGYTF
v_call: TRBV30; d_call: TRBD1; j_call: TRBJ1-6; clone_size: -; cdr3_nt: TGTGCCTGGAGCAGGGGGAGCTCCTATAATTCACCCCTCCACTTT; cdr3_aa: CAWSRGSSYNSPLHF
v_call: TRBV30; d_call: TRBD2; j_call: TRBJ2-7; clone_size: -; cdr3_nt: TGTGCCTGGGGACGGGCTAGCGGGGGGCCCCTCGAGCAGTACTTC; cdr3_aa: CAWGRASGGPLEQYF
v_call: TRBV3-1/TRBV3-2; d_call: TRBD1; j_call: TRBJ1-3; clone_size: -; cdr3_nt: TGTGCCAGCAGCCCGACAGGGGGAAGTGGAAACACCATATATTTT; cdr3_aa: CASSPTGGSGNTIYF
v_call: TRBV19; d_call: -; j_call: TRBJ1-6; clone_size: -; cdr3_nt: TGTGCCAGTAGTAGCACGGGAGACCCTAATTCACCCCTCCACTTT; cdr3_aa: CASSSTGDPNSPLHF
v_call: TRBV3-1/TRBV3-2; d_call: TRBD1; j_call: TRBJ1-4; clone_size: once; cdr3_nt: TGTGCCAGCAGCCAAAAAACGACAGGGCCCTACTTAACAACTAATGAAAAACTGTTTTTT; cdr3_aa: CASSQKTTGPYLTTNEKLFF
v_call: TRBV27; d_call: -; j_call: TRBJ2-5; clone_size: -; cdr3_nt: TGTGCCAGCAGTGCCCACAGTCTAGAGACCCAGTACTTC; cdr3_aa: CASSAHSLETQYF
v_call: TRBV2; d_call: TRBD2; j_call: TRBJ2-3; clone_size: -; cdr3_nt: TGTGCCAGCAGCGTAGCGGGGGGGACAGATACGCAGTATTTT; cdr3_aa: CASSVAGGTDTQYF
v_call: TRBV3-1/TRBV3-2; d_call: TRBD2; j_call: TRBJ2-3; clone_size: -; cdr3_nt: TGTGCCAGCAGCCAAAGACGGGGGGGCTCCGGAGATACGCAGTATTTT; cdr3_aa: CASSQRRGGSGDTQYF
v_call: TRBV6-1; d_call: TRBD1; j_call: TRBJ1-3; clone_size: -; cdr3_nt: TGTGCCAGCAGTGAAATCTTGACAGGGGGAAACACCATATATTTT; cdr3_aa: CASSEILTGGNTIYF